This T cell receptor beta chain is drawn from a study of beta chain features in type 1 diabetes. Overall study results and limits: Shorter templates may be favored by PCR, equally so in patients and controls.

Remarks on this clone: Its antigen is undetermined.

Germline lookup yields CDR1 MGHDK and CDR2 SYGVNS. V was cut by 2 bases and J by 4 bases, with 13 bases left in between. The CDR3 totals 15 residues. Sequencing targeted expressed TCRB transcripts, as all isolated RNA had been reverse transcribed. Profiling relied on immunoSEQ multiplex PCR, and the TCRdb table lists in-frame clones only, not all of them. In the table there are about 220,000 clones, roughly 10% of which are singletons. Sequenced input: central memory CD4+ T cells from blood. This chain joins TRBV25-1 and TRBJ2-3; either TRBD1 or TRBD2 may fit D (5 bases each). This sequence originates from a man aged 18 to 30 in good health. DNA of the CDR3: TGTGCCAGCAGTGAACAGGGTGAGGGCCCAGATACGCAGTATTTT. Translation gives CASSEQGEGPDTQYF.